This TCR beta chain stems from a study of cytomegalovirus exposure and HLA in healthy donors. About the study: Most genotyped donors, around 86% of more than 300, had Caucasian-associated genetic ancestry.

Regarding the study as a whole: Accounts indicate the classifier identified cytomegalovirus status with strong specificity and sensitivity. As a later analysis showed, a missense DCLRE1C variant was linked to trimming of TCR beta V- and J-genes.

The PCR ran on 60 Vbeta and 13 Jbeta primers. In the original workflow: As a later analysis found, there were tens of millions of unique TCR beta chains, of which some 9.9 million were shared. Generated by immunoSEQ multiplex PCR, the TCRdb table keeps only in-frame clones and is missing some. Clone size and V and J calls were adopted from that table, with D and trimming inferred from the DNA. Of 150,000 or so clones in the sample, nearly 80% were seen once. Trimming cost V 1 base and J 6 bases, with 10 bases left between them. CDR1 is LGHNA, CDR2 YSLEER, per germline. The CDR3 runs to 15 residues. Notes on this clone: Antigen unknown.

Material for sequencing was PBMCs. The rearrangement joins TRBV4-3 to TRBJ1-6, with D maybe TRBD1 (6 bases). The receptor comes from a woman in her fifties or sixties in good health and CMV-seropositive. CDR3 coding DNA: TGCGCCAGCAGCCAAGCGACAGGCGTTAATTCACCCCTCCACTTT. Amino acids: CASSQATGVNSPLHF.